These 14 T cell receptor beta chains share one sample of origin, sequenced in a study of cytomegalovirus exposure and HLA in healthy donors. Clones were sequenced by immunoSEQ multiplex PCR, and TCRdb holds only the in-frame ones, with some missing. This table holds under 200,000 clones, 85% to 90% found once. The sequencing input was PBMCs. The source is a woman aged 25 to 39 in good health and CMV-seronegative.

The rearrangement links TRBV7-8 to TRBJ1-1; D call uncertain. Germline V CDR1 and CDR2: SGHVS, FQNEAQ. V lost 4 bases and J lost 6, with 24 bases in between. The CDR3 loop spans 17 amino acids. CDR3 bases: TGTGCCAGCAGCTCCCAAAACCGGGTCATCGCCCCCGCTGAAGCTTTCTTT. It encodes CASSSQNRVIAPAEAFF.

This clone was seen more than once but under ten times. The CDR3 DNA reads as TGCAGTCGGAACAGGGGGGAGACCCAGTACTTC. Its protein is CSRNRGETQYF. This chain links TRBV20-1 with TRBJ2-5; 8 bases fit TRBD1. CDR1 is DFQATT and CDR2 is SNEGSKA in the germline V gene (reference sequence). This CDR3 spans 11 amino acids. The V segment lost 8 bases and the J segment 5 bases; nucleotides outside the gene matches: 4.

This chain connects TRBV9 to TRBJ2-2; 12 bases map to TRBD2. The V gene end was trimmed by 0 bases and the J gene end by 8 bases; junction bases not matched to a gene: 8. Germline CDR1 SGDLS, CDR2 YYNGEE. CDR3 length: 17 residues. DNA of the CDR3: TGTGCCAGCAGCGTAGTGGATCTAGCGGGAGGGCCTGGGGAGCTGTTTTTT. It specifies CASSVVDLAGGPGELFF.

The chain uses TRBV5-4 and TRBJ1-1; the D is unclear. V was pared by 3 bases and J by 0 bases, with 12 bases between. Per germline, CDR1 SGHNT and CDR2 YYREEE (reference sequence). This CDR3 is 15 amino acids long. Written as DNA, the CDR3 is TGTGCCAGCAGCTCCCCCTTAGGAGTGAACACTGAAGCTTTCTTT. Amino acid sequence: CASSSPLGVNTEAFF.

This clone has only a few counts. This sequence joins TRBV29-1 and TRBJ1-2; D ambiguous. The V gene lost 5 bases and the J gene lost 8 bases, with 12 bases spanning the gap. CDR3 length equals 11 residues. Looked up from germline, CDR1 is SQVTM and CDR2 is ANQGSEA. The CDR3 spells CSVNGVKGYTF. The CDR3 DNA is TGCAGCGTTAACGGAGTCAAGGGCTACACCTTC.

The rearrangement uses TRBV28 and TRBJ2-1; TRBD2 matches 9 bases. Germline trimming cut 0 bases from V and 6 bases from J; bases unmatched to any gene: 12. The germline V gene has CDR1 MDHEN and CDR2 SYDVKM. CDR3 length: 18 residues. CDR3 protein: CASSLWVKGLARGNEQFF. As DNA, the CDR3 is TGTGCCAGCAGTTTATGGGTCAAAGGACTAGCGAGGGGCAATGAGCAGTTCTTC.

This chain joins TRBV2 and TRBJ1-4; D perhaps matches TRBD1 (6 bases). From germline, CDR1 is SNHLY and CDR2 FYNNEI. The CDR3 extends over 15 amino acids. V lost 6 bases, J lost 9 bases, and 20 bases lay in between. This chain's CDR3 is CASSQQQGPSQKLFF. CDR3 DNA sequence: TGTGCCAGCAGCCAACAGCAGGGGCCTTCTCAAAAACTGTTTTTT.

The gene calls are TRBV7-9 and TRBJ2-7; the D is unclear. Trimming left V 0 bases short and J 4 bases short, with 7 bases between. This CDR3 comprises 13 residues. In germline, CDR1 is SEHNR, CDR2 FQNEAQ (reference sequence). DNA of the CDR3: TGTGCCAGCAGCTTAGCGGGTGGGTACGAGCAGTACTTC. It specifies CASSLAGGYEQYF.

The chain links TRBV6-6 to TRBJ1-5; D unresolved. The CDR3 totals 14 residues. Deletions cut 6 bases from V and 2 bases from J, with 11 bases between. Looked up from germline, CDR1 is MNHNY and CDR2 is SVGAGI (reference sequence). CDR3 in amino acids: CASSPRGGNQPQHF. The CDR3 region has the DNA TGTGCCAGCAGCCCGCGGGGAGGCAATCAGCCCCAGCATTTT.

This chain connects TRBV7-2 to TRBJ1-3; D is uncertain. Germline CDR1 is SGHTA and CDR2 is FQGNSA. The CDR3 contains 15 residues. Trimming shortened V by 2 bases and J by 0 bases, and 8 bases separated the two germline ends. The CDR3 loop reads CASSLLPSSGNTIYF. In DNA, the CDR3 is TGTGCCAGCAGCTTACTACCTAGCTCTGGAAACACCATATATTTT.

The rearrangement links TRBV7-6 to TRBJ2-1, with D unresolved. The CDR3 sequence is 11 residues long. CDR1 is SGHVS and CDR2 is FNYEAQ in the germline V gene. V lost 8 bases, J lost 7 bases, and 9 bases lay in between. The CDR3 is CASGTSNEQFF. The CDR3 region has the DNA TGTGCCAGCGGTACCTCGAATGAGCAGTTCTTC.

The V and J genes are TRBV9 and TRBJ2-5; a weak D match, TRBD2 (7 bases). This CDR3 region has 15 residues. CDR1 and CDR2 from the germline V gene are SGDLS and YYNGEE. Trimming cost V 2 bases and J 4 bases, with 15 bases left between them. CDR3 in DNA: TGTGCCAGCAGCGTGGGAGGGGGGGCCGCAGAGACCCAGTACTTC. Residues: CASSVGGGAAETQYF.

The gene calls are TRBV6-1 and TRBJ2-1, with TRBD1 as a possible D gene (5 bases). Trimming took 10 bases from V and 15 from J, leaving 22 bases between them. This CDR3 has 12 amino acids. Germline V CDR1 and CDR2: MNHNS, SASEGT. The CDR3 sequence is CAIHLTQGSGFF. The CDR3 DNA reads TGTGCCATCCATCTAACGCAGGGTTCGGGGTTCTTC.

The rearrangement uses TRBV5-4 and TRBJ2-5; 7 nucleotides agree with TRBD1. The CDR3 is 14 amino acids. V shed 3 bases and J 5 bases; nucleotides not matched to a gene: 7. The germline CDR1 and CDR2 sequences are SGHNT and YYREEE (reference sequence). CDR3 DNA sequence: TGTGCCAGCAGCTCTGGACAGGAGGTGGAGACCCAGTACTTC. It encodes CASSSGQEVETQYF. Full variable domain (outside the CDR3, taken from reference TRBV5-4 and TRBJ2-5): ETGVTQSPTHLIKTRGQQVTLRCSSQSGHNTVSWYQQALGQGPQFIFQYYREEENGRGNFPPRFSGLQFPNYSSELNVNALELDDSALYLCASSSGQEVETQYFGPGTRLLVL.